This T cell receptor (beta chain) came from a study of sequential checkpoint blockade in melanoma. Overall study: DNA from 91 pretreatment tumor samples underwent TCRβ immunosequencing. Fewer than 25 patients had tumor biopsies before treatment and at week 13.

In this sample, this clone turned up a few times. Its target is not known. Mismatch with germline at one junction end may stem from a read error. Profiling relied on immunoSEQ multiplex PCR, and the TCRdb table lists in-frame clones only, not all of them. The sample yields roughly 8,400 clones, roughly 24% seen once. Study findings and constraints: Mutational load did not correlate with tumor T-cell fraction or clonality. Response in arm A was associated with pretreatment TIL clonality.

CDR1 SSHAT and CDR2 FNYEAQ come from the germline V gene (reference sequence). The CDR3 is made up of 16 amino acids. Treatment described: randomized to nivolumab then ipilimumab (arm A) or the reverse (arm B). The clonotype comes from a human donor with melanoma. V and J are TRBV7-7 and TRBJ2-2; the D gene is possibly TRBD1 (6 bases). This specimen consisted of tumor tissue (inferred from file names), obtained from a patient given nivolumab and ipilimumab in sequence. The CDR3 sequence is CASSLSGTSVAGELFF. The DNA of the CDR3 is TGTGCTAGCAGCTTATCCGGGACAAGCGTCGCCGGGGAGCTGTTTTTT.